This TCR beta chain came from a study of response to subunit inactivated influenza vaccine. Germline CDR1 and CDR2: MNHNS and SASEGT. The ends were cut back, 8 bases at V and 2 bases at J, with 10 bases in the middle. The CDR3 extends over 13 amino acids. In TCRdb, the RT-PCR reads were re-called with MiXCR into one record per CDR3 protein. Among about 570,000 distinct CDR3 sequences listed, around 11% were seen once. This clonotype was seen more than once but under ten times. The antigen is unknown. Study observations and caveats: Few new T cells, the authors suggested, are recruited by each seasonal influenza vaccination.

The data also belong to a second study, concerning T cells expressing NK-cell markers. That source notes: What made the TCR beta cDNA was 5'RACE template switching with UMIs. Dominant NKG2C+ clonotype frequencies of about 1.0-7.0% of CD8+ T cells were measured in over five donors. Several donors likewise had their CD3+CD56-NKG2C+ fraction led by these clonotypes.

The starting material was PBMCs from blood, obtained on the day of vaccination. This TCR came from a man aged 50 to 59 who received an inactivated influenza vaccine. The chain is built from TRBV6-1 and TRBJ1-3; no reliable D call. CDR3 loop: CASVALTGNTIYF. In DNA form, the CDR3 reads TGTGCCAGCGTAGCCCTAACTGGAAACACCATATATTTT.